Following are 16 T cell receptor beta chains from one sample sequenced in a study of graft-versus-host responses after intestinal transplantation. Using immunoSEQ multiplex PCR, the repertoire was profiled, and TCRdb retains in-frame clones only, with some absent. The table records tens of thousands of clones, around 90% of them present only once. Specimen: PBMCs, collected 26 days after transplant. These receptors came from a human patient who received an intestinal transplant, so some T cells may come from the graft donor.

This clone was counted between two and nine times. The rearrangement links TRBV28 to TRBJ1-3; unclear D gene. V was shortened by 3 bases and J by 0 bases, with 9 bases between the two germline ends. Germline CDR1 and CDR2: MDHEN and SYDVKM. The CDR3 covers 15 residues. The CDR3, as DNA: TGTGCCAGCAGTTTCAACTCCAACTCTGGAAACACCATATATTTT. This codes for CASSFNSNSGNTIYF.

This chain connects TRBV29-1 to TRBJ2-1, with 9 bases matching TRBD2. The CDR3 extends over 15 amino acids. The J segment lost 8 bases and the V segment lost 2 bases, leaving 10 bases of the junction unmatched. CDR1 SQVTM and CDR2 ANQGSEA come from the germline V gene. CDR3 protein: CSVEKPGLASDEQFF. The CDR3 DNA is TGCAGCGTTGAAAAACCGGGACTAGCCTCCGATGAGCAGTTCTTC.

V is TRBV5-1 and J is TRBJ2-5, with 7 nucleotides matching TRBD2. Germline V gives CDR1 SGHRS, CDR2 YFSETQ. V trimming: 4 bases; J trimming: 3 bases; junction bases outside the gene matches: 12. The CDR3 is 16 amino acids. The CDR3 nucleotides are TGCGCCAGCAGCCAACCCCCCCCCGCGGGGGAAGAGACCCAGTACTTC. Protein: CASSQPPPAGEETQYF.

This clone has just one count. The CDR3 DNA reads TGTGCCAGTAACCCCCTCCCGTTGGGGAGTAAAGAGACCCAGTACTTC. It is translated as CASNPLPLGSKETQYF. This chain joins TRBV27 and TRBJ2-5; possible D gene TRBD2, 5 bases. The CDR3 has 16 residues. V was shortened by 9 bases and J by 3 bases, with 23 bases between the two germline ends. Germline V gives CDR1 MNHEY, CDR2 SMNVEV (reference sequence).

The chain employs TRBV2 and TRBJ2-1; no firm D call. The length of the CDR3 is 12 residues. Germline values: CDR1 SNHLY, CDR2 FYNNEI. Trimming took 8 bases from V and 6 from J, leaving 11 bases between them. The CDR3 is CASRDEANEQFF. For the CDR3, the DNA is TGTGCCAGCCGCGATGAGGCCAATGAGCAGTTCTTC.

V gene TRBV4-1 combines with J gene TRBJ2-3; D uncertain. There are 16 residues in the CDR3. Germline V gives CDR1 MGHRA, CDR2 YSYEKL. Trimming left V 5 bases short and J 2 bases short, with 17 bases between. The CDR3 nucleotides read TGCGCCAGCAGCACCACCCCTATACGACACACAGATACGCAGTATTTT. It encodes CASSTTPIRHTDTQYF.

V is TRBV27 and J is TRBJ2-7, with D maybe TRBD2 (6 bases). Germline values: CDR1 MNHEY, CDR2 SMNVEV (reference sequence). The V end was cut by 7 bases, the J end by 2 bases, with 15 bases between. This CDR3 comprises 14 residues. CDR3 DNA sequence: TGTGCCAGCACCCAGGAGGGGCCTACCTACGAGCAGTACTTC. Translation gives CASTQEGPTYEQYF.

The V gene is TRBV7-9, the J gene TRBJ1-4; 10 nucleotides agree with TRBD1. V lost 0 bases to trimming and J lost 8 bases; unmatched junction nucleotides: 3. Germline loops: CDR1 SEHNR, CDR2 FQNEAQ (reference sequence). The CDR3 sequence is 15 residues long. This CDR3 is CASSLAGTGVEKLFF. The CDR3 region has the DNA TGTGCCAGCAGCTTAGCGGGGACAGGGGTCGAAAAACTGTTTTTT.

J is TRBJ2-1 and V is TRBV27; 9 bases align to TRBD2. The V gene end was trimmed by 0 bases and the J gene end by 12 bases; junction bases not matched to a gene: 15. CDR3 size: 17 residues. The germline V gene encodes CDR1 MNHEY and CDR2 SMNVEV (reference sequence). CDR3 in amino acids: CASSLSWRGGFLDAQFF. In DNA form, the CDR3 reads TGTGCCAGCAGTTTATCTTGGCGGGGGGGCTTTCTAGATGCGCAGTTCTTC.

This clone has a single count. The rearrangement links TRBV28 to TRBJ2-6, with a weak D call TRBD2 (5 bases). In germline, CDR1 is MDHEN, CDR2 SYDVKM. The CDR3 has 13 amino acids. V lost 6 bases and J lost 2, with 5 bases in between. The CDR3 spells CASRGAGANVLTF. CDR3 nucleotide sequence: TGTGCCAGCAGGGGAGCTGGGGCCAACGTCCTGACTTTC. Full variable domain (missing parts from reference TRBV28 and TRBJ2-6): DVKVTQSSRYLVKRTGEKVFLECVQDMDHENMFWYRQDPGLGLRLIYFSYDVKMKEKGDIPEGYSVSREKKERFSLILESASTNQTSMYLCASRGAGANVLTFGAGSRLTVL.

This chain connects TRBV6-5 to TRBJ2-2, with 12 positions matching TRBD2. Germline V gives CDR1 MNHEY, CDR2 SVGAGI. J was trimmed by 8 bases and V by 5 bases; bases with no gene match: 6. This CDR3 has 15 amino acids. CDR3 DNA: TGTGCCAGCAGTCGGTCTAGCGGGGGGGAGGGGGAGCTGTTTTTT. It encodes CASSRSSGGEGELFF.

This chain's CDR3 is CASTDRGGATDTQYF. CDR3 sequence (DNA): TGTGCCAGCACCGACCGAGGGGGGGCCACAGATACGCAGTATTTT. The chain carries TRBV27 and TRBJ2-3, with D possibly matching TRBD2 (7 bases). The CDR3 contains 15 residues. Germline CDR1 MNHEY, CDR2 SMNVEV (reference sequence). V was trimmed by 7 bases and J by 2 bases, leaving 16 bases between them.

The chain has TRBV9 and TRBJ2-5, with D maybe TRBD2 (6 bases). Germline V gene sequence: CDR1 SGDLS, CDR2 YYNGEE. Trimming stripped 4 bases from V and 5 bases from J, with 21 bases between. The CDR3 is made up of 16 amino acids. The CDR3 region has the DNA TGTGCCAGCAGCCTGGGGGGAGGCGGGGTCATTGAGACCCAGTACTTC. It specifies CASSLGGGGVIETQYF.

The gene calls are TRBV5-6 and TRBJ2-3, with D possibly matching TRBD2 (6 bases). CDR1 SGHDT and CDR2 YYEEEE come from the germline V gene. V was cut by 2 bases and J by 6 bases, with 10 bases left in between. The CDR3 totals 13 residues. Here the CDR3 DNA reads TGTGCCAGCAGCTTTGGAGGGTCGGATACGCAGTATTTT. As protein: CASSFGGSDTQYF.

This rearrangement joins TRBV29-1 to TRBJ1-2; perhaps TRBD1 as D (6 bases). This CDR3 is built from 14 residues. V was trimmed by 4 bases and J by 0 bases, leaving 12 bases between them. Germline V gene sequence: CDR1 SQVTM, CDR2 ANQGSEA. The CDR3 DNA is TGCAGCGTTGCAGGACAGAATTCTAACTATGGCTACACCTTC. This translates into CSVAGQNSNYGYTF.

J is TRBJ2-1 and V is TRBV7-6; no clear D gene. Germline CDR1 is SGHVS and CDR2 is FNYEAQ. The germline V and J ends were trimmed by 1 base and 9 bases, with 19 bases remaining between them. This CDR3 is 16 amino acids long. CDR3 sequence reads: CASSLVVARVGSEQFF. The CDR3 coding sequence is TGTGCCAGCAGCTTAGTAGTCGCTCGAGTTGGTAGTGAGCAGTTCTTC.